This T cell receptor (beta chain) was documented in a study of T cells after yellow fever vaccination. Notes on the study in general: Within FACS-sorted repertoires, abundant clonotypes contaminating from the bulk population could be present. Booster sampling recovered most clones from primary vaccination (less than 97% CD4, roughly 90% CD8). The CD4 compartment and the CD8 compartment contained a small share of clonotypes in common.

Trimming at V came to 5 bases and at J to 6 bases, leaving 11 bases not matched to a gene. In germline, CDR1 is SGHTA, CDR2 FQGTGA. This CDR3 has 17 amino acids. At least ten counts were recorded for this clonotype. Its cognate antigen is unknown. The authors made TCR cDNA by 5'RACE template switching, adding a universal primer site and UMIs. TCRdb reprocessed the 5' RACE reads via MiXCR and lists one record per CDR3 protein. Among 150,000 to 200,000 distinct CDR3 sequences listed, 6.5% to 8.5% were seen once. The sequencing used CD4+ T cells sorted from PBMCs, collected less than 6 days after the first yellow fever vaccination. The TCR sequence derives from a young man who received the YFV17D yellow fever vaccine. V gene TRBV7-3 combines with J gene TRBJ2-2, with 11 positions matching TRBD2. This chain's CDR3 is CASSKTSGGREAGELFF. Written as DNA, the CDR3 is TGTGCCAGCAGCAAAACTAGCGGGGGCCGGGAGGCCGGGGAGCTGTTTTTT.